This TCR beta chain was profiled in a study of beta chain features in type 1 diabetes. By way of CD45RO/CCR7/CD25/CD127/CD95/CD27, the CD4+ regulatory, stem cell-like memory, central memory and naive cells were sorted. Overall study results and limits: Within the patient group, naive, central memory and Treg TCRB repertoires appeared more similar to each other than within healthy donors.

Only a few counts were recorded for this clone. Its antigen is currently unknown. Every bit of the isolated RNA underwent reverse transcription, so sequencing read expressed TCRB transcripts. Assay used: immunoSEQ multiplex PCR; TCRdb lists only in-frame clones, some missing. The table shows 120,000 to 150,000 clones, with about 51% occurring only once. CDR3 length equals 14 residues. CDR1 is LNHDA, CDR2 SQIVND, per germline (reference sequence). V lost 5 bases to trimming and J lost 5 bases; unmatched junction nucleotides: 7. This rearrangement joins TRBV19 to TRBJ1-1, with 8 bases fitting TRBD1. The material sequenced was Tregs from blood. The receptor comes from a man aged 18 to 29 in good health. The CDR3 spells CASSGNRGFTEAFF. CDR3 bases: TGTGCCAGTAGTGGGAACAGGGGGTTTACTGAAGCTTTCTTT.